Below, 32 T cell receptor beta chains from the same sample are listed, as sequenced in a study of regulatory T cells in long-lasting Graves disease. Arm-PCR of CDR3 regions and iRepertoire HTBI primers were used to build TCR beta libraries. TCRdb independently ran MiXCR on the multiplex PCR reads; one entry per CDR3 protein. The repertoire holds 250,000 or so distinct CDR3 sequences, 20% to 25% seen once, with 11% to 15% in the top ten. Time point: newly diagnosed GD, antithyroid drugs for less than 3 months. RNA from PBMCs was the source of the TCR library. This specimen consisted of peripheral blood mononuclear cells (PBMCs), obtained at new diagnosis, from a patient treated with antithyroid drugs. The receptor source for this set is a female donor with Graves disease.

This clonotype was counted at least ten times. V and J are TRBV11-3 and TRBJ2-1; 8 nucleotides agree with TRBD2. Germline V CDR1 and CDR2: SGHNT, YENEEA. Trimming took 6 bases from V and 0 from J; bases not matched to a gene: 4. The CDR3 sequence is 15 residues long. The CDR3 sequence: CASSRTSSSYNEQFF. CDR3 nucleotide sequence: TGTGCCAGCAGTCGGACTAGCAGCTCCTACAATGAGCAGTTCTTC.

This clonotype was picked up many times. The junction departs from germline at one end; a sequencing error may be responsible. The rearrangement joins TRBV24-1 to TRBJ1-1; 7 bases align to TRBD1. The V gene's germline CDR1 is KGHDR and CDR2 SFDVKD. This CDR3 contains 13 residues. DNA of the CDR3: TGTGCCACCAGGGGACAGTGGAACGCTGAAGCTTTCTTT. Protein: CATRGQWNAEAFF.

V gene TRBV12-5 combines with J gene TRBJ2-7, with 8 nucleotides matching TRBD1. With V trimmed by 2 bases and J by 7 bases, 7 bases remained unmatched. Germline assignment: CDR1 LGHNT and CDR2 FRNRAP. This CDR3 is 14 amino acids long. The CDR3 DNA sequence: TGTGCTAGTGGTTTGTGGCAGGGGGCGCTTGAGCAGTACTTC. This encodes CASGLWQGALEQYF.

This clonotype was counted many times. The rearrangement links TRBV4-3 to TRBJ2-1, with a weak D call TRBD2 (5 bases). There are 13 residues in the CDR3. The germline V gene encodes CDR1 LGHNA and CDR2 YSLEER. Deletions cut 0 bases from V and 10 bases from J, with 10 bases between. The CDR3 is CASSQEREREQFF. The CDR3 bases are TGCGCCAGCAGCCAAGAAAGGGAGCGCGAGCAGTTCTTC.

As to this clonotype: This may come from a read error, since a much larger clone is one base off. The V gene is TRBV6-9, the J gene TRBJ2-3; the D is unclear. The CDR3 spans 14 residues. Germline V gene lookup returns CDR1 MNHGY and CDR2 SVAAGI. In DNA, the CDR3 is TGTGCCAACAGTTACTCCTCCTGGGCAGATACGCAGTATTTT. The encoded protein is CANSYSSWADTQYF.

The table lists this clonotype with many counts. The rearrangement uses TRBV7-2 and TRBJ2-3; D tentatively reads TRBD1 or TRBD2 (5 bases each). Germline V gene data show CDR1 as SGHTA and CDR2 as FQGNSA. V dropped 3 bases and J dropped 4 bases, with 14 bases sitting between them. CDR3 length: 15 amino acids. This CDR3 is CASSFLSGTADTQYF. CDR3 bases: TGTGCCAGCAGCTTCTTATCAGGGACCGCAGATACGCAGTATTTT.

This clonotype has a count of ten or more. The chain has TRBV5-6 and TRBJ2-4; D remains unclear. Germline values: CDR1 SGHDT, CDR2 YYEEEE. Trimming cost V 4 bases and J 3 bases, with 8 bases left between them. The CDR3 is 13 amino acids. This CDR3 reads CASSIRDKNIQYF. The CDR3 DNA reads as TGTGCCAGCAGCATCAGAGACAAAAACATTCAGTACTTC.

This clonotype was detected many times. This chain links TRBV4-3 with TRBJ1-5; weak D call: TRBD1 (5 bases). Trimming stripped 1 base from V and 11 bases from J, with 15 bases between. The CDR3 spans 14 residues. Germline values: CDR1 LGHNA, CDR2 YSLEER. In DNA, the CDR3 is TGCGCCAGCAGCCAAGCTTGGGGGGACCGTACCCAGCATTTT. Its translation: CASSQAWGDRTQHF.

This clonotype has more than one count but fewer than ten. The chain links TRBV12-3 or TRBV12-4 to TRBJ2-7; no clear D. The CDR3 is 13 amino acids. The V end lost 7 bases, the J end lost 1 base, and 11 bases lay between the germline ends. CDR3 sequence reads: CASNDGLSYEQYF. In DNA form, the CDR3 reads TGTGCCAGCAATGACGGTTTATCCTACGAGCAGTACTTC.

In its sample, this clonotype was seen many times. The chain links TRBV20-1 to TRBJ1-4, with D perhaps matching TRBD1 (5 bases). Trimming took 5 bases from V and 7 from J, leaving 11 bases between them. This CDR3 is built from 12 residues. The germline V gene encodes CDR1 DFQATT and CDR2 SNEGSKA (reference sequence). CDR3 DNA: TGCAGTGCTCGGGACCTGGGTGAAAAACTGTTTTTT. This codes for CSARDLGEKLFF.

This clonotype has ten or more counts. At one boundary the junction diverges from the germline segment, which might be a read error. The chain is built from TRBV6-1 and TRBJ2-1; weak D call: TRBD2 (6 bases). Germline V lookup: CDR1 MNHNS, CDR2 SASEGT. The CDR3 is 14 residues long. CDR3 in amino acids: CASREAGPHTSLFF. Written as DNA, the CDR3 is TGTGCCAGCAGAGAAGCGGGCCCACACACCTCACTGTTCTTC.

The rearrangement links TRBV30 to TRBJ2-5; 7 nucleotides align to TRBD1. V lost 3 bases to trimming and J lost 5 bases; unmatched junction nucleotides: 6. This CDR3 comprises 13 residues. Germline-derived CDR1 and CDR2 are GTSNPN and SVGIG (reference sequence). CDR3 nucleotide sequence: TGTGCCTGGAGCCGACAGGGAGTGGAGACCCAGTACTTC. Protein: CAWSRQGVETQYF.

The sample holds many counts of this clonotype. The chain recombines TRBV5-1 with TRBJ1-1, with D maybe TRBD1 (5 bases). Germline V gives CDR1 SGHRS, CDR2 YFSETQ. The CDR3 runs 14 residues. V was shortened by 3 bases and J by 1 base, with 10 bases between the two germline ends. The CDR3 region has the DNA TGCGCCAGCAGCTGGGGACTCTCGAACACTGAAGCTTTCTTT. It codes for CASSWGLSNTEAFF. Supplemented by reference TRBV5-1 and TRBJ1-1, the full variable domain reads KAGVTQTPRYLIKTRGQQVTLSCSPISGHRSVSWYQQTPGQGLQFLFEYFSETQRNKGNFPGRFSGRQFSNSRSEMNVSTLELGDSALYLCASSWGLSNTEAFFGQGTRLTVV.

Many counts were recorded for this clonotype. V and J are TRBV20-1 and TRBJ2-7; 8 nucleotides match TRBD2. The ends lost 3 bases at V and 6 bases at J; junction bases unmatched: 16. Looked up from germline, CDR1 is DFQATT and CDR2 is SNEGSKA (reference sequence). The CDR3 runs to 16 residues. Here the CDR3 reads CSASKVSGSGIGEQYF. The CDR3, as DNA: TGCAGTGCTAGCAAAGTTTCTGGTAGCGGGATTGGCGAGCAGTACTTC.

This clonotype was seen ten or more times. CDR3 bases: TGCAGTGCTAGAGATCCCCGAGCGGGGGGGCCAGATACGCAGTATTTT. This sequence encodes CSARDPRAGGPDTQYF. This sequence joins TRBV20-1 and TRBJ2-3; TRBD2 agrees at 10 bases. This CDR3 region has 16 residues. CDR1 and CDR2 (germline): DFQATT, SNEGSKA (reference sequence). J lost 4 bases, V lost 0 bases, and 7 bases had no gene match.

This clonotype appeared many times. The V gene is TRBV20-1, the J gene TRBJ2-5, with TRBD2 matching 11 bases. With V trimmed by 3 bases and J by 3 bases, 6 bases remained unmatched. Germline lookup yields CDR1 DFQATT and CDR2 SNEGSKA (reference sequence). The CDR3 contains 15 residues. The CDR3 loop reads CSASRVAGGKETQYF. In DNA form, the CDR3 reads TGCAGTGCTAGCCGAGTAGCGGGGGGGAAAGAGACCCAGTACTTC.

This clonotype was seen ten or more times. The chain has TRBV7-2 and TRBJ2-7, with a tentative D call TRBD2 (6 bases). This CDR3 comprises 15 residues. V gave up 1 base and J gave up 0 bases, with 10 bases separating them. Germline CDR1 SGHTA, CDR2 FQGNSA. The DNA of the CDR3 is TGTGCCAGCAGCTTAGATCCTAGCGCCTCCTACGAGCAGTACTTC. Protein: CASSLDPSASYEQYF.

About this clonotype itself: The junction departs from germline at one end; a sequencing error may be responsible. The chain is built from TRBV11-2 and TRBJ2-6; D may be TRBD2 (6 bases). The CDR3 runs to 15 residues. The V gene's germline CDR1 is SGHAT and CDR2 FQNNGV. The CDR3 DNA follows: TGTGCCAGCAGCTTTGGGGGGACTGGTGCCAACGTCCTGACTTTC. Translation gives CASSFGGTGANVLTF.

This clonotype was seen many times. The rearrangement links TRBV19 to TRBJ1-6; 8 nucleotides line up with TRBD1. The V and J ends lost 7 bases and 10 bases, in that order; junction bases with no gene match: 9. The germline V gene encodes CDR1 LNHDA and CDR2 SQIVND (reference sequence). The CDR3 is 14 amino acids. This CDR3 is CASKTGQGESPLHF. The CDR3, as DNA: TGTGCCAGTAAGACCGGACAGGGAGAATCACCCCTCCACTTT.

This clonotype appeared a few times. The J gene is TRBJ2-7, the V gene TRBV12-3 or TRBV12-4, with a possible D match to TRBD1 (6 bases). V lost 4 bases, J lost 5 bases, and 9 bases lay in between. The length of the CDR3 is 12 residues. The CDR3 here is CASSYGGHEQYF. CDR3 in DNA: TGTGCCAGCAGTTATGGGGGCCACGAGCAGTACTTC.

This clonotype was picked up many times. This may stem from a read error, because a much larger clone lies one nucleotide away. J is TRBJ2-7 and V is TRBV6-5; D uncertain. This CDR3 is 16 amino acids long. Germline V gene data show CDR1 as MNHEY and CDR2 as SVGAGI. As DNA, the CDR3 is TGTGCCGGCAGTTACCGTGCCCCAGGAGAGTACTACGAGCAGTACTTC. This codes for CAGSYRAPGEYYEQYF.

This clonotype was counted ten times or more. The chain joins TRBV7-2 to TRBJ2-1, with 7 positions matching TRBD1. V dropped 2 bases and J dropped 4; count of bases not matched to a gene: 5. Germline-derived CDR1 and CDR2 are SGHTA and FQGNSA. The length of the CDR3 is 15 residues. The chain's CDR3 is CASSLNEGAYNEQFF. The CDR3 DNA follows: TGTGCCAGCAGCTTAAATGAGGGGGCGTACAATGAGCAGTTCTTC.

A remark on this clonotype: A far larger clone is just one base off, so this is likely a read error. This rearrangement joins TRBV13 to TRBJ2-3; the D call may be TRBD1 or TRBD2 (5 bases each). CDR1 and CDR2 (germline): PRHDT, FYEKMQ (reference sequence). CDR3 size: 15 residues. V was pared by 5 bases and J by 2 bases, with 14 bases between. The CDR3 reads CASSRRGSNTDTQYF. CDR3 bases: TGTGCCAGCAGCCGCCGGGGCTCCAACACAGATACGCAGTATTTT.

This clonotype was observed many times. The chain links TRBV7-3 to TRBJ1-1; 8 bases align to TRBD1. Germline V CDR1 and CDR2: SGHTA, FQGTGA. CDR3 length equals 14 residues. V was clipped by 5 bases and J by 4 bases; unmatched bases: 6. The CDR3 coding sequence is TGTGCCAGCAGCAGACAGGGGTACGGCACTGAAGCTTTCTTT. Encoded protein: CASSRQGYGTEAFF.

This clonotype was recorded a few times. The J gene is TRBJ2-5, the V gene TRBV19, with TRBD2 identical over 12 bases. The CDR3 sequence is 14 residues long. The germline V gene encodes CDR1 LNHDA and CDR2 SQIVND (reference sequence). Trimming at V came to 10 bases and at J to 5 bases, leaving 8 bases not matched to a gene. The CDR3 DNA reads as TGTGCCACCGCTAGCGGGAGGGCCTCGGAGACCCAGTACTTC. Amino acids: CATASGRASETQYF.

This chain links TRBV7-3 with TRBJ2-3; 8 nucleotides line up with TRBD2. The V segment lost 6 bases and the J segment 1 base; nucleotides outside the gene matches: 6. CDR3 length: 15 residues. CDR1 and CDR2 (germline): SGHTA, FQGTGA. CDR3 in DNA: TGTGCCAGCAGTTCGGGACTAGTTGGCACAGATACGCAGTATTTT. This gives the protein CASSSGLVGTDTQYF.

The V call is TRBV27, the J call TRBJ2-1, with 10 bases aligning to TRBD2. The CDR3 length is 16 residues. Germline CDR1 reads MNHEY; CDR2 reads SMNVEV (reference sequence). V was pared by 3 bases and J by 0 bases, with 2 bases of the junction left unmatched. DNA for the CDR3: TGTGCCAGCAGTTTTAGCGGGAGGCCCTCCTACAATGAGCAGTTCTTC. Protein: CASSFSGRPSYNEQFF.

This clonotype was counted ten times or more. The chain is built from TRBV3-1 and TRBJ1-5; 10 bases line up with TRBD1. Germline V CDR1 and CDR2: LGHDT, YNNKEL (reference sequence). The CDR3 is 13 residues long. V shed 1 base and J 15 bases; nucleotides not matched to a gene: 6. DNA of the CDR3: TGTGCCAGCAGCCAAGGAAGGGGACAGGGGTTGCATTTT. Amino acids: CASSQGRGQGLHF.

This clonotype was seen many times. This chain links TRBV20-1 with TRBJ2-5, with 7 bases that match TRBD2. The CDR3 spans 14 residues. Losses at the gene ends were 7 bases for V and 5 bases for J; bases not matched to a gene: 13. The germline V gene encodes CDR1 DFQATT and CDR2 SNEGSKA (reference sequence). DNA of the CDR3: TGCAGTGTCAGGAGGGGTTCAGCGGGGGAGACCCAGTACTTC. This gives the protein CSVRRGSAGETQYF.

At least ten counts were recorded for this clonotype. The chain combines TRBV11-2 with TRBJ2-1; the D gene is possibly TRBD2 (6 bases). CDR1 and CDR2 (germline): SGHAT, FQNNGV. Trimming pared 1 base from V and 12 bases from J, leaving 10 bases between. This CDR3 is 12 amino acids long. The CDR3 bases are TGTGCCAGCAGCTTAGTCGGGGAGGCGCAGTTCTTC. Amino acid sequence: CASSLVGEAQFF.

This clonotype has at least ten counts. The V call is TRBV6-2 or TRBV6-3, the J call TRBJ2-5; perhaps TRBD2 as D (6 bases). In germline, CDR1 is MNHEY, CDR2 SVGEGT. The CDR3 totals 15 residues. The V and J ends lost 6 bases and 2 bases respectively, with 16 bases between them. CDR3 sequence: CASRRGGVYQETQYF. The CDR3 coding sequence is TGTGCCAGCAGACGTGGCGGGGTTTATCAAGAGACCCAGTACTTC.

The rearrangement links TRBV11-2 to TRBJ2-5; 12 bases match TRBD2. The V gene end was trimmed by 4 bases and the J gene end by 4 bases; junction bases not matched to a gene: 7. The germline CDR1 and CDR2 sequences are SGHAT and FQNNGV. This CDR3 is 16 amino acids long. The CDR3 DNA follows: TGTGCCAGCAGCTACCAGACTAGCGGGAGCTCAGAGACCCAGTACTTC. It specifies CASSYQTSGSSETQYF.